The 20 T cell receptor beta chains given below trace back to one sample, sequenced in a study of blood T cell repertoires in COVID-19. The table came from immunoSEQ multiplex PCR; TCRdb's copy has only in-frame clones and leaves some out. The sample holds about 200,000 clones, around 85% seen once. The source material was peripheral blood. Receptors originate from an older woman with acute or convalescent COVID-19.

The chain has TRBV5-1 and TRBJ2-1, with 11 bases aligning to TRBD2. The trim removed 4 bases at V and 5 bases at J, leaving 5 bases unmatched. The V gene's germline CDR1 is SGHRS and CDR2 YFSETQ. The CDR3 covers 15 residues. CDR3 amino acids: CASSLSGRADNEQFF. The CDR3 nucleotides are TGCGCCAGCAGCCTTAGCGGGAGGGCCGACAATGAGCAGTTCTTC.

The rearrangement uses TRBV2 and TRBJ1-1; D is unresolved. V was cut by 3 bases and J by 11 bases, with 19 bases left in between. The CDR3 runs 14 residues. Germline lookup yields CDR1 SNHLY and CDR2 FYNNEI. The CDR3 reads CASSDSARRGGAFF. The CDR3 coding sequence is TGTGCCAGCAGTGATTCCGCCAGGCGGGGAGGTGCTTTCTTT.

Only one count was recorded for this clone. The V gene is TRBV7-6, the J gene TRBJ2-7; 9 bases fit TRBD2. V gave up 0 bases and J gave up 6 bases; unmatched junction bases: 12. Germline-derived CDR1 and CDR2 are SGHVS and FNYEAQ. This CDR3 comprises 17 residues. Here the CDR3 reads CASSLAGVSSGSGEQYF. The CDR3 DNA reads TGTGCCAGCAGCTTAGCGGGGGTCAGTAGCGGGAGTGGCGAGCAGTACTTC.

The chain carries TRBV9 and TRBJ2-1; D perhaps matches TRBD2 (6 bases). Germline lookup yields CDR1 SGDLS and CDR2 YYNGEE. The CDR3 runs to 13 residues. Trimming shortened V by 5 bases and J by 4 bases, and 10 bases separated the two germline ends. The CDR3: CASSPGLYNEQFF. Here the CDR3 DNA reads TGTGCCAGCAGTCCGGGACTGTACAATGAGCAGTTCTTC.

The V call is TRBV2, the J call TRBJ2-5, with 8 bases aligning to TRBD2. This CDR3 comprises 14 residues. Germline assignment: CDR1 SNHLY and CDR2 FYNNEI. The junction had 9 bases not matched to a gene; V was cut back by 6 bases and J by 6 bases. CDR3: CASSTSGGEKTQYF. CDR3 nucleotide sequence: TGTGCCAGCAGCACTAGCGGTGGAGAAAAGACCCAGTACTTC.

The chain joins TRBV5-1 to TRBJ2-3, with D maybe TRBD1 (6 bases). V was cut by 7 bases and J by 2 bases, with 11 bases left in between. The CDR3 spans 13 residues. Germline V lookup: CDR1 SGHRS, CDR2 YFSETQ. The CDR3 spells CASSGQNTDTQYF. The CDR3 DNA sequence: TGCGCCAGCTCCGGACAGAACACAGATACGCAGTATTTT.

The rearrangement joins TRBV7-8 to TRBJ2-1, with 8 positions matching TRBD1. The CDR3 has 14 amino acids. The germline CDR1 and CDR2 sequences are SGHVS and FQNEAQ. V was clipped by 1 base and J by 10 bases; unmatched bases: 6. The CDR3 coding sequence is TGTGCCAGCAGCTTAGATGGACAGGGTTACGAGCAGTTCTTC. This sequence encodes CASSLDGQGYEQFF. The full variable domain, completed using reference TRBV7-8 and TRBJ2-1, is GAGVSQSPRYKVAKRGQDVALRCDPISGHVSLFWYQQALGQGPEFLTYFQNEAQLDKSGLPSDRFFAERPEGSVSTLKIQRTQQEDSAVYLCASSLDGQGYEQFFGPGTRLTVL.

This sequence joins TRBV29-1 and TRBJ2-3, with D perhaps matching TRBD1 (6 bases). V lost 8 bases to trimming and J lost 1 base, with 13 bases between them. The CDR3 is made up of 13 amino acids. Germline V gene data show CDR1 as SQVTM and CDR2 as ANQGSEA. The CDR3 here is CSFREGGTDTQYF. The CDR3 region has the DNA TGCAGCTTTCGCGAGGGGGGCACAGATACGCAGTATTTT.

DNA of the CDR3: TGTGCCAGCAGCTTCGGTCCTGAAGCTTTCTTT. Translated, it gives CASSFGPEAFF. The rearrangement uses TRBV7-9 and TRBJ1-1; D call uncertain. Germline V gene lookup returns CDR1 SEHNR and CDR2 FQNEAQ (reference sequence). Trimming removed 3 bases at V and 6 bases at J, with 5 bases between. The CDR3 is 11 residues long.

The chain links TRBV30 to TRBJ1-4; TRBD1 aligns across 8 bases. The CDR3 length is 18 residues. With V trimmed by 0 bases and J by 0 bases, 9 bases remained unmatched. Germline CDR1 reads GTSNPN; CDR2 reads SVGIG (reference sequence). The CDR3 DNA follows: TGTGCCTGGAGTGTCCTTCGACAGGGGAGAACAACTAATGAAAAACTGTTTTTT. Its protein is CAWSVLRQGRTTNEKLFF.

CDR3 DNA sequence: TGTGCCAGCAGTGGACTTTTAGCGGGGGGGCAAGAGACCCAGTACTTC. Amino acids: CASSGLLAGGQETQYF. V is TRBV6-1 and J is TRBJ2-5; 11 nucleotides align to TRBD2. This CDR3 comprises 16 residues. The germline V gene has CDR1 MNHNS and CDR2 SASEGT. Losses at the gene ends were 4 bases for V and 2 bases for J; bases not matched to a gene: 6.

A few counts support this clone. V gene TRBV6-5 combines with J gene TRBJ2-3; 8 positions match TRBD1. The CDR3 covers 15 residues. CDR1 is MNHEY and CDR2 is SVGAGI in the germline V gene. With 4 bases clipped from V and 3 bases from J, the junction kept 6 bases outside the gene matches. CDR3 region: CASSSRRGQTDTQYF. The DNA of the CDR3 is TGTGCCAGCAGTTCACGCAGGGGGCAGACAGATACGCAGTATTTT.

The rearrangement joins TRBV19 to TRBJ1-5; no definite D call. Deletions cut 6 bases from V and 3 bases from J, with 18 bases between. From germline, CDR1 is LNHDA and CDR2 SQIVND (reference sequence). The CDR3 is made up of 16 amino acids. DNA for the CDR3: TGTGCCAGTAGATCCCAGTGGAACAGCCTCAATCAGCCCCAGCATTTT. This sequence encodes CASRSQWNSLNQPQHF.

This clone was detected only once. The genes are TRBV5-1 and TRBJ1-1; no definite D call. Looked up from germline, CDR1 is SGHRS and CDR2 is YFSETQ. The CDR3 runs 15 residues. Trimming cost V 0 bases and J 4 bases, with 13 bases left between them. CDR3 bases: TGCGCCAGCAGCTTGGATGACCCCGGGATCACTGAAGCTTTCTTT. Residues: CASSLDDPGITEAFF.

The V and J genes are TRBV7-9 and TRBJ1-5; D possibly corresponds to TRBD1 (5 bases). The CDR3 consists of 15 residues. Germline loops: CDR1 SEHNR, CDR2 FQNEAQ (reference sequence). V shed 1 base and J shed 0 bases, with 7 bases lying between them. This CDR3 reads CASSLVGHSNQPQHF. CDR3 sequence (DNA): TGTGCCAGCAGCTTAGTAGGACATAGCAATCAGCCCCAGCATTTT.

The CDR3 loop is CASSSDRGSQPQHF. CDR3 nucleotides: TGTGCCAGCAGCTCCGACAGGGGCAGTCAGCCCCAGCATTTT. The genes are TRBV7-9 and TRBJ1-5, with 8 bases aligning to TRBD1. This CDR3 comprises 14 residues. Germline V gives CDR1 SEHNR, CDR2 FQNEAQ (reference sequence). V lost 4 bases to trimming and J lost 6 bases; unmatched junction nucleotides: 5.

V is TRBV3-1 (or the pseudogene TRBV3-2) and J is TRBJ2-6, with D tentatively TRBD1 (5 bases). Germline-derived CDR1 and CDR2 are LGHDT and YNNKEL (reference sequence). Trimming removed 4 bases at V and 0 bases at J, with 19 bases between. This CDR3 is built from 19 residues. In nucleotides, the CDR3 is TGTGCCAGCAGCCCTTCCTTTGGGGCAGTGGGCTCTGGGGCCAACGTCCTGACTTTC. Its translation: CASSPSFGAVGSGANVLTF.

About this clone itself: One end of the junction varies from germline; a read error may be responsible. The rearrangement links TRBV5-6 to TRBJ2-2; 7 bases are shared with TRBD2. CDR1 SGHDT and CDR2 YYEEEE come from the germline V gene. This CDR3 contains 16 residues. The CDR3 bases are TGTGCCAGCAACTTGCTAGCGGATGCGAACACCGGGGAGCTGTTTTTT. Protein sequence: CASNLLADANTGELFF.

CDR3 in DNA: TGTGCCAGCAGTTACTCTGACAGGGGACTTGAAGCTTTCTTT. As protein: CASSYSDRGLEAFF. The chain joins TRBV6-5 to TRBJ1-1; TRBD1 aligns across 8 bases. Trimming took 0 bases from V and 7 from J; bases not matched to a gene: 4. The CDR3 spans 14 residues. Germline V gene lookup returns CDR1 MNHEY and CDR2 SVGAGI.

The chain couples TRBV3-1 (or the pseudogene TRBV3-2) to TRBJ1-6; D gene ambiguous. Germline V gene data show CDR1 as LGHDT and CDR2 as YNNKEL (reference sequence). V was pared by 2 bases and J by 6 bases, with 5 bases between. There are 13 residues in the CDR3. CDR3 sequence: CASSQNSNSPLHF. The DNA for the CDR3 is TGTGCCAGCAGCCAAAACAGTAATTCACCCCTCCACTTT.